A single sample is the source of the 14 T cell receptor beta chains below, sequenced in a study of radiotherapy plus CTLA-4 blockade in lung cancer. Here immunoSEQ multiplex PCR was the method, and the copy in TCRdb shows in-frame clones only, minus some. Seen here are around 38,000 clones, around 86% observed once, and the top ten hold under 25%. The starting material was peripheral blood, obtained from a patient treated with radiotherapy plus ipilimumab. These receptors were obtained from a human donor with non-small cell lung cancer whose response to radiotherapy plus ipilimumab could not be evaluated.

This chain joins TRBV28 and TRBJ2-5; tentatively, D is TRBD1 (5 bases). The J call may be in error: the DNA end matches TRBJ2-7 better. In germline, CDR1 is MDHEN, CDR2 SYDVKM. The CDR3 extends over 13 amino acids. CDR3 loop: CASRLTVLYEQYF. CDR3 sequence (DNA): TGTGCCAGCAGACTGACAGTTCTTTACGAGCAGTACTTC.

The V and J genes are TRBV5-5 and TRBJ2-7, with 8 positions matching TRBD1. V gave up 4 bases and J gave up 9 bases; unmatched junction bases: 12. CDR1 is SGHKS, CDR2 YYEKEE, per germline (reference sequence). CDR3 length: 14 residues. The CDR3 DNA follows: TGTGCCAGCAGCCTTACATCGACAGGGGAAGTGCAGTACTTC. Protein sequence: CASSLTSTGEVQYF.

This chain uses TRBV19 with TRBJ2-7; 8 bases fit TRBD1. Germline CDR1 and CDR2: LNHDA and SQIVND (reference sequence). This CDR3 is built from 15 residues. The trim removed 3 bases at V and 6 bases at J, leaving 10 bases unmatched. CDR3 DNA: TGTGCCAGTAGTATGTTGGGGCAGGGGGCAACCGAGCAGTACTTC. The encoded protein is CASSMLGQGATEQYF.

The J gene is TRBJ2-2, the V gene TRBV9, with D possibly being TRBD2 (5 bases). The CDR3 totals 13 residues. Germline V gives CDR1 SGDLS, CDR2 YYNGEE. V gave up 3 bases and J gave up 4 bases, with 7 bases separating them. The CDR3 region is CASSGLATGELFF. As DNA, the CDR3 is TGTGCCAGCAGCGGCCTAGCCACCGGGGAGCTGTTTTTT. The complete variable domain, with remaining parts taken from reference TRBV9 and TRBJ2-2, reads DSGVTQTPKHLITATGQRVTLRCSPRSGDLSVYWYQQSLDQGLQFLIQYYNGEERAKGNILERFSAQQFPDLHSELNLSSLELGDSALYFCASSGLATGELFFGEGSRLTVL.

This clone was counted a few times. The rearrangement links TRBV4-3 to TRBJ1-2; D not resolved. Germline CDR1 reads LGHNA; CDR2 reads YSLEER. Between the trimmed V and J ends, which lost 0 bases and 4 bases, there was a span of 6 bases. This CDR3 is 13 amino acids long. CDR3 sequence: CASSQEAGYGYTF. The CDR3 nucleotides are TGCGCCAGCAGCCAAGAGGCTGGCTATGGCTACACCTTC.

The chain couples TRBV19 to TRBJ2-1; D is perhaps TRBD2 (5 bases). Germline lookup yields CDR1 LNHDA and CDR2 SQIVND (reference sequence). The V and J ends lost 5 bases and 8 bases respectively, with 22 bases between them. The CDR3 sequence is 16 residues long. The CDR3 reads CASSALVVAFWHEQFF. DNA for the CDR3: TGTGCCAGTAGTGCATTGGTGGTAGCGTTCTGGCATGAGCAGTTCTTC.

The V call is TRBV28, the J call TRBJ1-1; 10 bases are a match to TRBD1. CDR1 and CDR2 from the germline V gene are MDHEN and SYDVKM. V dropped 8 bases and J dropped 3; count of bases not matched to a gene: 15. This CDR3 spans 17 amino acids. CDR3 nucleotides: TGTGCCAGCCCACCCGGGGACAGGGGAAGTAAGTACACTGAAGCTTTCTTT. It is translated as CASPPGDRGSKYTEAFF.

This chain uses TRBV7-8 with TRBJ2-3; 13 bases match TRBD2. V dropped 2 bases and J dropped 5; count of bases not matched to a gene: 4. The germline gives CDR1 SGHVS, CDR2 FQNEAQ. This CDR3 comprises 16 residues. This chain's CDR3 is CASSLRTSGSGDTQYF. The CDR3 DNA is TGTGCCAGCAGCTTAAGGACTAGCGGGAGTGGAGATACGCAGTATTTT.

The genes are TRBV2 and TRBJ2-2; D ambiguous. V lost 3 bases and J lost 6, with 20 bases in between. Germline CDR1 and CDR2: SNHLY and FYNNEI. The CDR3 is 17 residues long. DNA of the CDR3: TGTGCCAGCAGTGATACTTCTTATAGCTCAATTGCCGGGGAGCTGTTTTTT. This codes for CASSDTSYSSIAGELFF. Full variable domain (missing parts from reference TRBV2 and TRBJ2-2): EPEVTQTPSHQVTQMGQEVILRCVPISNHLYFYWYRQILGQKVEFLVSFYNNEISEKSEIFDDQFSVERPDGSNFTLKIRSTKLEDSAMYFCASSDTSYSSIAGELFFGEGSRLTVL.

The J gene is TRBJ1-1, the V gene TRBV7-8; TRBD1 might be the D (5 bases). The germline CDR1 and CDR2 sequences are SGHVS and FQNEAQ. Trimming pared 8 bases from V and 4 bases from J, leaving 14 bases between. The length of the CDR3 is 13 residues. As DNA, the CDR3 is TGTGCCAGCGGAGAACAGGCCGGCACTGAAGCTTTCTTT. It encodes CASGEQAGTEAFF.

The rearrangement joins TRBV5-6 to TRBJ2-2; no clear D. Germline values: CDR1 SGHDT, CDR2 YYEEEE. The CDR3 has 14 residues. The germline V and J ends were trimmed by 1 base and 6 bases, with 10 bases remaining between them. The CDR3 loop reads CASSLTSIAGELFF. CDR3 nucleotides: TGTGCCAGCAGCTTGACTTCAATCGCCGGGGAGCTGTTTTTT.

This rearrangement joins TRBV10-2 to TRBJ2-3; 10 bases line up with TRBD1. There are 15 residues in the CDR3. Germline CDR1 WSHSY, CDR2 SAAADI. With V trimmed by 7 bases and J by 8 bases, 12 bases remained unmatched. The CDR3 nucleotides read TGCGCCAGCACTCCAGGACAGGGGGGCCCAAGTACGCAGTATTTT. It codes for CASTPGQGGPSTQYF.

The chain has TRBV7-2 and TRBJ1-2; possible D gene TRBD1, 6 bases. The CDR3 extends over 14 amino acids. V was shortened by 8 bases and J by 5 bases, with 18 bases between the two germline ends. From germline, CDR1 is SGHTA and CDR2 FQGNSA. The CDR3 DNA reads TGTGCCAGCCGACCGGGGGGCACCATGTATGGCTACACCTTC. Translating gives CASRPGGTMYGYTF.

This clone was seen once. This chain connects TRBV19 to TRBJ1-1; TRBD1 aligns across 7 bases. V lost 4 bases and J lost 1; bases outside the gene matches: 6. This CDR3 comprises 15 residues. The germline CDR1 and CDR2 sequences are LNHDA and SQIVND (reference sequence). This CDR3 is CASSRGNRGNTEAFF. In DNA form, the CDR3 reads TGTGCCAGTAGTAGGGGAAACAGGGGGAACACTGAAGCTTTCTTT. Full variable domain (missing parts from reference TRBV19 and TRBJ1-1): DGGITQSPKYLFRKEGQNVTLSCEQNLNHDAMYWYRQDPGQGLRLIYYSQIVNDFQKGDIAEGYSVSREKKESFPLTVTSAQKNPTAFYLCASSRGNRGNTEAFFGQGTRLTVV.